Each of the 2 T cell receptor beta chains below was sequenced from the same sample in a study of CD8 T cells in Susac syndrome. Random-hexamer reverse transcription was applied to roughly 0.5 to 1 ug RNA. Using its own MiXCR run on the immunoSEQ multiplex PCR reads, TCRdb lists one record per CDR3 protein. The table lists about 80,000 distinct CDR3 sequences, roughly 95% of them singletons. The sequenced sample consisted of CD8+ T cells from PBMCs. The receptors come from a human donor with Susac syndrome.

The J gene is TRBJ1-3, the V gene TRBV12-3 or TRBV12-4, with 10 nucleotides matching TRBD1. J gave up 4 bases and V 6 bases, and 3 bases lay outside the gene matches. The CDR3 contains 14 residues. This CDR3 is CASRDRGQGNTIYF. CDR3 nucleotide sequence: TGTGCCAGCAGAGACAGGGGGCAAGGAAACACCATATATTTT.

The chain recombines TRBV20-1 with TRBJ2-5; perhaps TRBD1 as D (7 bases). The ends were cut back, 1 base at V and 2 bases at J, with 14 bases in the middle. The length of the CDR3 is 15 residues. CDR1 is DFQATT, CDR2 SNEGSKA, per germline (reference sequence). The CDR3 nucleotides read TGCAGTGCTAGAGCTGCACAGGGGAGGCAAGAGACCCAGTACTTC. Its protein is CSARAAQGRQETQYF.